The rows below give T cell receptor beta chains drawn from one sample of a study of cytomegalovirus exposure and HLA in healthy donors. Sequencing used immunoSEQ multiplex PCR; TCRdb keeps in-frame clones, though not all of them. The sample has 85,000 to 100,000 clones, 78% seen once. The source material was PBMCs. These receptors were collected from a woman aged 35 to 49 in good health and CMV-seropositive. Both conserved end residues are part of each CDR3. The order of the fields is J gene, D gene, V gene, clone size, CDR3 protein, CDR3 DNA. The D gene is left open where the match is weak. Clone size appears in some rows only: once, few, many, or a class for an expanded clone.

J gene: TRBJ1-5; D gene: .; V gene: TRBV4-1; clone size: .; CDR3 protein: CASRKGVTKEGNQPQHF; CDR3 DNA: TGCGCCAGCAGGAAGGGGGTCACAAAAGAGGGCAATCAGCCCCAGCATTTT
J gene: TRBJ1-2; D gene: .; V gene: TRBV5-1; clone size: .; CDR3 protein: CASSLDTDYYGYTF; CDR3 DNA: TGCGCCAGCAGCTTGGATACAGACTATTATGGCTACACCTTC
J gene: TRBJ2-7; D gene: .; V gene: TRBV11-1; clone size: .; CDR3 protein: CASSLRPTSYEQYF; CDR3 DNA: TGTGCCAGCAGCTTACGACCGACATCCTACGAGCAGTACTTC
J gene: TRBJ2-3; D gene: TRBD2; V gene: TRBV6-1; clone size: .; CDR3 protein: CASSGRGGVGIGTDTQYF; CDR3 DNA: TGTGCCAGCAGTGGACGGGGGGGGGTCGGGATTGGCACAGATACGCAGTATTTT
J gene: TRBJ2-5; D gene: TRBD2; V gene: TRBV6-1; clone size: few; CDR3 protein: CASTGLAGEYETQYF; CDR3 DNA: TGTGCCAGCACCGGACTAGCGGGAGAGTATGAGACCCAGTACTTC
J gene: TRBJ2-7; D gene: .; V gene: TRBV30; clone size: .; CDR3 protein: CASYVRQYF; CDR3 DNA: TGTGCCTCCTACGTACGGCAGTACTTC
J gene: TRBJ2-3; D gene: .; V gene: TRBV19; clone size: .; CDR3 protein: CASSEGVSPDTQYF; CDR3 DNA: TGTGCCAGTAGTGAGGGGGTTTCGCCAGATACGCAGTATTTT
J gene: TRBJ2-7; D gene: TRBD1; V gene: TRBV10-3; clone size: few; CDR3 protein: CAISQPGQGTYEQYF; CDR3 DNA: TGTGCCATCAGTCAACCGGGACAGGGCACCTACGAGCAGTACTTC
J gene: TRBJ2-5; D gene: .; V gene: TRBV29-1; clone size: .; CDR3 protein: CSVDSWETQYF; CDR3 DNA: TGCAGCGTGGACAGTTGGGAGACCCAGTACTTC
J gene: TRBJ1-1; D gene: TRBD1; V gene: TRBV7-9; clone size: few; CDR3 protein: CASSLVTGTNTEAFF; CDR3 DNA: TGTGCCAGCAGCTTAGTGACAGGGACGAACACTGAAGCTTTCTTT
J gene: TRBJ2-3; D gene: TRBD2; V gene: TRBV4-1; clone size: .; CDR3 protein: CASSQEGVLAGDTDTQYF; CDR3 DNA: TGCGCCAGCAGCCAAGAAGGGGTCCTAGCGGGAGACACAGATACGCAGTATTTT
J gene: TRBJ2-1; D gene: TRBD2; V gene: TRBV27; clone size: .; CDR3 protein: CASSHTSGSSHEQFF; CDR3 DNA: TGTGCCAGCAGCCATACTAGCGGGAGTAGCCATGAGCAGTTCTTC
J gene: TRBJ2-7; D gene: TRBD2; V gene: TRBV11-2; clone size: .; CDR3 protein: CASSLRSGGSYEQYF; CDR3 DNA: TGTGCCAGCAGCTTACGTAGCGGGGGGTCCTACGAGCAGTACTTC
J gene: TRBJ2-1; D gene: TRBD2; V gene: TRBV19; clone size: .; CDR3 protein: CASSTLAGAMDEQFF; CDR3 DNA: TGTGCCAGTAGTACGCTAGCGGGAGCCATGGATGAGCAGTTCTTC
J gene: TRBJ2-7; D gene: .; V gene: TRBV6-1; clone size: few; CDR3 protein: CASRGANEQYF; CDR3 DNA: TGTGCCAGCAGGGGGGCAAACGAGCAGTACTTC
J gene: TRBJ2-3; D gene: TRBD2; V gene: TRBV4-1; clone size: .; CDR3 protein: CASSQASGIVWADTQYF; CDR3 DNA: TGCGCCAGCAGCCAAGCTAGCGGGATTGTATGGGCAGATACGCAGTATTTT
J gene: TRBJ2-7; D gene: TRBD2; V gene: TRBV6-1; clone size: .; CDR3 protein: CASSVGLAGVYEQYF; CDR3 DNA: TGTGCCAGCAGTGTCGGGCTAGCGGGAGTCTACGAGCAGTACTTC
J gene: TRBJ1-2; D gene: TRBD1; V gene: TRBV5-1; clone size: .; CDR3 protein: CASSSSGGTYGYTF; CDR3 DNA: TGCGCCAGCAGCTCGTCAGGGGGAACTTACGGCTACACCTTC
J gene: TRBJ2-2; D gene: TRBD2; V gene: TRBV5-5; clone size: .; CDR3 protein: CASSLGGGAGELFF; CDR3 DNA: TGTGCCAGCAGCTTGGGCGGGGGGGCCGGGGAGCTGTTTTTT
J gene: TRBJ2-2; D gene: TRBD1; V gene: TRBV2; clone size: .; CDR3 protein: CASKQGAGTGELFF; CDR3 DNA: TGTGCCAGCAAGCAGGGGGCGGGGACCGGGGAGCTGTTTTTT
J gene: TRBJ2-7; D gene: .; V gene: TRBV28; clone size: .; CDR3 protein: CASSLPTTDNSYEQYF; CDR3 DNA: TGTGCCAGCAGTTTACCGACTACAGATAACTCCTACGAGCAGTACTTC
J gene: TRBJ1-6; D gene: TRBD1; V gene: TRBV5-6; clone size: .; CDR3 protein: CASSFGQGLSPLHF; CDR3 DNA: TGTGCCAGCAGCTTTGGACAGGGGTTGTCACCCCTCCACTTT
J gene: TRBJ1-1; D gene: .; V gene: TRBV19; clone size: .; CDR3 protein: CASNGFRYTEAFF; CDR3 DNA: TGTGCCAGTAACGGGTTTCGGTACACTGAAGCTTTCTTT
J gene: TRBJ1-1; D gene: .; V gene: TRBV6-6; clone size: .; CDR3 protein: CASSQQLNTEAFF; CDR3 DNA: TGTGCCAGCAGCCAACAATTGAACACTGAAGCTTTCTTT
J gene: TRBJ2-3; D gene: .; V gene: TRBV5-1; clone size: .; CDR3 protein: CASSSSFTDTQYF; CDR3 DNA: TGCGCCAGCAGCTCCTCCTTCACAGATACGCAGTATTTT
J gene: TRBJ2-5; D gene: .; V gene: TRBV5-6; clone size: .; CDR3 protein: CASSLDQGQRQETQYF; CDR3 DNA: TGTGCCAGCAGCTTGGATCAGGGACAACGACAAGAGACCCAGTACTTC
J gene: TRBJ2-1; D gene: TRBD2; V gene: TRBV4-2; clone size: once; CDR3 protein: CASSQELAGHNEQFF; CDR3 DNA: TGTGCCAGCAGCCAAGAACTAGCGGGCCACAATGAGCAGTTCTTC
J gene: TRBJ2-3; D gene: TRBD2; V gene: TRBV6-4; clone size: .; CDR3 protein: CASSPAASGSTQYF; CDR3 DNA: TGTGCCAGCAGTCCCGCGGCTAGCGGTAGTACGCAGTATTTT
J gene: TRBJ2-1; D gene: TRBD2; V gene: TRBV7-9; clone size: .; CDR3 protein: CASSLVLAGGDEQFF; CDR3 DNA: TGTGCCAGCAGCTTAGTCCTAGCGGGAGGCGATGAGCAGTTCTTC
J gene: TRBJ2-2; D gene: .; V gene: TRBV6-4; clone size: .; CDR3 protein: CASSAPIVEGDGELFF; CDR3 DNA: TGTGCCAGCAGCGCCCCCATAGTAGAGGGGGACGGGGAGCTGTTTTTT
J gene: TRBJ2-1; D gene: .; V gene: TRBV7-8; clone size: few; CDR3 protein: CASSLDPYYEQFF; CDR3 DNA: TGTGCCAGCAGCTTAGATCCTTACTATGAGCAGTTCTTC
J gene: TRBJ2-5; D gene: TRBD1; V gene: TRBV5-4; clone size: once; CDR3 protein: CASSSPTGDQETQYF; CDR3 DNA: TGTGCCAGCAGCTCACCGACAGGGGATCAAGAGACCCAGTACTTC
J gene: TRBJ2-7; D gene: .; V gene: TRBV19; clone size: .; CDR3 protein: CASSTRDWGEQYF; CDR3 DNA: TGTGCCAGTAGTACAAGGGACTGGGGCGAGCAGTACTTC
J gene: TRBJ2-1; D gene: TRBD2; V gene: TRBV19; clone size: .; CDR3 protein: CASRPAGLAKNEQFF; CDR3 DNA: TGTGCCAGTAGACCAGCGGGACTAGCAAAGAATGAGCAGTTCTTC
J gene: TRBJ2-2; D gene: .; V gene: TRBV9; clone size: .; CDR3 protein: CASSAFGGTGELFF; CDR3 DNA: TGTGCCAGCAGCGCGTTTGGGGGGACCGGGGAGCTGTTTTTT
J gene: TRBJ2-5; D gene: .; V gene: TRBV4-1; clone size: once; CDR3 protein: CASSQRRREQETQYF; CDR3 DNA: TGCGCCAGCAGCCAACGGAGACGGGAGCAAGAGACCCAGTACTTC
J gene: TRBJ2-1; D gene: TRBD2; V gene: TRBV9; clone size: .; CDR3 protein: CASSVGVLAGQNEQFF; CDR3 DNA: TGTGCCAGCAGCGTAGGAGTACTAGCGGGACAGAATGAGCAGTTCTTC
J gene: TRBJ1-1; D gene: TRBD1; V gene: TRBV28; clone size: .; CDR3 protein: CASSPPGTGLVGSTEAFF; CDR3 DNA: TGTGCCAGCAGTCCGCCCGGGACAGGGTTGGTGGGGTCGACTGAAGCTTTCTTT
J gene: TRBJ1-5; D gene: .; V gene: TRBV18; clone size: once; CDR3 protein: CASSPPEGGQPQHF; CDR3 DNA: TGTGCCAGCTCACCACCCGAGGGAGGTCAGCCCCAGCATTTT
J gene: TRBJ2-2; D gene: TRBD1; V gene: TRBV5-1; clone size: .; CDR3 protein: CASSFGDRGTGELFF; CDR3 DNA: TGCGCCAGCAGCTTCGGGGACAGGGGCACCGGGGAGCTGTTTTTT